This is a list of T cell receptor beta chains from one sample in a study of neoadjuvant anti-PD-1 for oral cavity cancer. Data came from immunoSEQ multiplex PCR; TCRdb stores just in-frame clones and leaves some out. The sample carries roughly 23,000 clones, less than 50% recorded once. Sequenced material: tumor tissue, taken after nivolumab (anti-PD-1) treatment. All receptors derive from a person aged 35-80 years with oral cavity squamous cell carcinoma. The CDR3 runs from the conserved cysteine through the conserved F or W. A D gene is named only where the DNA matches it firmly. Expanded clones get a size class; other rows say once, few or many, or leave the size out.

d_gene: -; v_gene: TRBV28; j_gene: TRBJ1-4; abundance: -; CDR3nt: TGTGCCAGCAGTTTAATGGGACAAGGTCTGTTTTTT; CDR3aa: CASSLMGQGLFF
d_gene: -; v_gene: TRBV7-2; j_gene: TRBJ2-1; abundance: -; CDR3nt: TGTGCCAGCAGCTTAGTATCCCATGAGCAGTTCTTC; CDR3aa: CASSLVSHEQFF
d_gene: TRBD2; v_gene: TRBV5-4; j_gene: TRBJ2-1; abundance: -; CDR3nt: TGTGCCAGCAACTACGGGGGGTCGGGCGATGAGCAGTTCTTC; CDR3aa: CASNYGGSGDEQFF
d_gene: -; v_gene: TRBV6-5; j_gene: TRBJ1-2; abundance: few; CDR3nt: TGTGCCAGCAGTTACGCCGTGGGGCAGGGGAAAGGCTACACCTTC; CDR3aa: CASSYAVGQGKGYTF
d_gene: TRBD2; v_gene: TRBV5-1; j_gene: TRBJ2-1; abundance: -; CDR3nt: TGCGCCAGCAGCTTACTCCCAGCGGGGGGAATGTACAATGAGCAGTTCTTC; CDR3aa: CASSLLPAGGMYNEQFF
d_gene: -; v_gene: TRBV28; j_gene: TRBJ1-6; abundance: few; CDR3nt: TGTGCCAGCATGGCAGGGTTGGGTAATTCACCCCTCCACTTT; CDR3aa: CASMAGLGNSPLHF
d_gene: -; v_gene: TRBV9; j_gene: TRBJ1-1; abundance: -; CDR3nt: TGTGCCAGCAGCGTAGTAACAGAACTCACTGAAGCTTTCTTT; CDR3aa: CASSVVTELTEAFF
d_gene: -; v_gene: TRBV11-2; j_gene: TRBJ1-5; abundance: -; CDR3nt: TGTGCCAGCAGCTTAGGGGGGTATCAGCCCCAGCATTTT; CDR3aa: CASSLGGYQPQHF
d_gene: -; v_gene: TRBV10-3; j_gene: TRBJ2-4; abundance: few; CDR3nt: TGTGCCATCAGTGAATCGTCCGGGGGGCTAGCCATTCAGTACTTC; CDR3aa: CAISESSGGLAIQYF
d_gene: -; v_gene: TRBV9; j_gene: TRBJ2-7; abundance: few; CDR3nt: TGTGCCAGCAGCGCAGGGACCGAAACCTACGAGCAGTACTTC; CDR3aa: CASSAGTETYEQYF
d_gene: TRBD2; v_gene: TRBV5-1; j_gene: TRBJ2-7; abundance: -; CDR3nt: TGCGCCAGCAGCTTCCGCGGGGGTGACGAGCAGTACTTC; CDR3aa: CASSFRGGDEQYF
d_gene: TRBD1; v_gene: TRBV30; j_gene: TRBJ1-4; abundance: -; CDR3nt: TGTGCCTGGAGTCAGGGGGCGGTTGAAAAACTGTTTTTT; CDR3aa: CAWSQGAVEKLFF
d_gene: TRBD2; v_gene: TRBV4-1; j_gene: TRBJ2-2; abundance: -; CDR3nt: TGCGCCAGCAGCCAAGTGACTAGCGGGGGTGTGAACACCGGGGAGCTGTTTTTT; CDR3aa: CASSQVTSGGVNTGELFF
d_gene: TRBD1; v_gene: TRBV4-3; j_gene: TRBJ1-2; abundance: few; CDR3nt: TGCGCCAGCAGCCAAGTGGACAGGGGAGGCTATGGCTACACCTTC; CDR3aa: CASSQVDRGGYGYTF
d_gene: -; v_gene: TRBV5-1; j_gene: TRBJ1-2; abundance: few; CDR3nt: TGCGCCAGCAGCTCCGCGGGAGACTATGGCTACACCTTC; CDR3aa: CASSSAGDYGYTF
d_gene: TRBD1; v_gene: TRBV6-6; j_gene: TRBJ2-7; abundance: -; CDR3nt: TGTGCCAGCAGTTACGTCCGGACAGGGGTCGACGAGCAGTACTTC; CDR3aa: CASSYVRTGVDEQYF
d_gene: TRBD1; v_gene: TRBV4-3; j_gene: TRBJ1-2; abundance: -; CDR3nt: TGCGCCAGCAGCGCTTTTACAGGGGACTATGGCTACACCTTC; CDR3aa: CASSAFTGDYGYTF
d_gene: -; v_gene: TRBV4-3; j_gene: TRBJ1-3; abundance: few; CDR3nt: TGCGCCAGCAGCACTCGACGGTCCAAGAGCTCTGGAAACACCATATATTTT; CDR3aa: CASSTRRSKSSGNTIYF
d_gene: -; v_gene: TRBV7-9; j_gene: TRBJ1-1; abundance: few; CDR3nt: -; CDR3aa: CASSLRQQNTEAFF
d_gene: TRBD2; v_gene: TRBV5-8; j_gene: TRBJ2-5; abundance: -; CDR3nt: TGTGCCAGCAGCTTGGTACTAGCGGGGGTTCTACAAGAGACCCAGTACTTC; CDR3aa: CASSLVLAGVLQETQYF
d_gene: TRBD1; v_gene: TRBV5-6; j_gene: TRBJ2-3; abundance: many; CDR3nt: TGTGCCAGCAGCTCCCGACAGGGGGGAAAGGATACGCAGTATTTT; CDR3aa: CASSSRQGGKDTQYF
d_gene: TRBD2; v_gene: TRBV7-2; j_gene: TRBJ2-2; abundance: medium-sized; CDR3nt: TGTGCCAGCAGCAGAAGCGGGGGGGAATACACCGGGGAGCTGTTTTTT; CDR3aa: CASSRSGGEYTGELFF
d_gene: -; v_gene: TRBV5-1; j_gene: TRBJ2-3; abundance: -; CDR3nt: TGCGCCAGCAGCTTGAATGTCTATTCAGATACGCAGTATTTT; CDR3aa: CASSLNVYSDTQYF
d_gene: TRBD2; v_gene: TRBV2; j_gene: TRBJ2-7; abundance: -; CDR3nt: TGTGCCAGCAGTGTGGAAGGACTAGCGAGCTCCTACGAGCAGTACTTC; CDR3aa: CASSVEGLASSYEQYF
d_gene: TRBD1; v_gene: TRBV5-6; j_gene: TRBJ1-6; abundance: -; CDR3nt: TGTGCCAGCAGCTGGGGACAGGGTAATTCACCCCTCCACTTT; CDR3aa: CASSWGQGNSPLHF
d_gene: -; v_gene: TRBV6-6; j_gene: TRBJ1-4; abundance: -; CDR3nt: TGTGCCAGCAGTCAGACGGGACGGTCTGGGGAAAAACTGTTTTTT; CDR3aa: CASSQTGRSGEKLFF
d_gene: -; v_gene: TRBV7-9; j_gene: TRBJ1-1; abundance: -; CDR3nt: TGTGCCAGCAGCTTCCTTTCGGGCACTGAAGCTTTCTTT; CDR3aa: CASSFLSGTEAFF
d_gene: -; v_gene: TRBV5-1; j_gene: TRBJ2-3; abundance: -; CDR3nt: TGCGCCAGCAGCTCCCTTCAGGGAATCACAGATACGCAGTATTTT; CDR3aa: CASSSLQGITDTQYF
d_gene: -; v_gene: TRBV6-1; j_gene: TRBJ1-6; abundance: -; CDR3nt: TGTGCCAGCAGTTCGCCTACTACACCCCTCCACTTT; CDR3aa: CASSSPTTPLHF
d_gene: TRBD1; v_gene: TRBV6-1; j_gene: TRBJ2-7; abundance: many; CDR3nt: TGTGCCAGCAGTCGGGGACAGGGCTACGAGCAGTACTTC; CDR3aa: CASSRGQGYEQYF
d_gene: -; v_gene: TRBV6-1; j_gene: TRBJ1-1; abundance: -; CDR3nt: TGTGCCAGCAGCGCGAGGGAATACACTGAAGCTTTCTTT; CDR3aa: CASSAREYTEAFF
d_gene: -; v_gene: TRBV19; j_gene: TRBJ1-5; abundance: once; CDR3nt: TGTGCCACCAATTGGGGGGCTAACAATCAGCCCCAGCATTTT; CDR3aa: CATNWGANNQPQHF
d_gene: -; v_gene: TRBV27; j_gene: TRBJ1-1; abundance: many; CDR3nt: TGTGCCAGCAGTCTCCACAGGGTAGAAACTGAAGCTTTCTTT; CDR3aa: CASSLHRVETEAFF
d_gene: -; v_gene: TRBV19; j_gene: TRBJ2-5; abundance: few; CDR3nt: TGTGCCAGTAGTACAGGGACAGGGACGGGAGGGGAGACCCAGTACTTC; CDR3aa: CASSTGTGTGGETQYF
d_gene: TRBD2; v_gene: TRBV5-4; j_gene: TRBJ2-7; abundance: few; CDR3nt: TGTGCCAGCAGCGACGGACTAGCGGGGTACGAGCAGTACTTC; CDR3aa: CASSDGLAGYEQYF
d_gene: -; v_gene: TRBV6-5; j_gene: TRBJ2-7; abundance: -; CDR3nt: TGTGCCAGCAGTTACGACCCCGGGAGCTCCTACGAGCAGTACTTC; CDR3aa: CASSYDPGSSYEQYF
d_gene: -; v_gene: TRBV10-1; j_gene: TRBJ2-7; abundance: few; CDR3nt: TGCGCCAGCAGTGAGTCTGGCATTTCCTACGAGCAGTACTTC; CDR3aa: CASSESGISYEQYF
d_gene: -; v_gene: TRBV18; j_gene: TRBJ1-1; abundance: -; CDR3nt: TGTGCCAGCTCACCGGTCCGGGACACTGAAGCTTTCTTT; CDR3aa: CASSPVRDTEAFF
d_gene: -; v_gene: TRBV10-3; j_gene: TRBJ1-1; abundance: -; CDR3nt: TGTGCCATCAGTGAAAGGGGAGGGGCTGAAGCTTTCTTT; CDR3aa: CAISERGGAEAFF
d_gene: TRBD2; v_gene: TRBV5-6; j_gene: TRBJ2-3; abundance: many; CDR3nt: TGTGCCAGCAGCTTGGCCAAGATGGGGGGGACCGCAGATACGCAGTATTTT; CDR3aa: CASSLAKMGGTADTQYF
d_gene: -; v_gene: TRBV5-1; j_gene: TRBJ2-3; abundance: -; CDR3nt: TGCGCCAGCAGCCTGATCCTCGGGGGGCGCACAGATACGCAGTATTTT; CDR3aa: CASSLILGGRTDTQYF
d_gene: -; v_gene: TRBV4-3; j_gene: TRBJ1-4; abundance: -; CDR3nt: TGCGCCAGCAGCCAAGCGTCCACAACTAATGAAAAACTGTTTTTT; CDR3aa: CASSQASTTNEKLFF
d_gene: TRBD1; v_gene: TRBV11-2; j_gene: TRBJ2-2; abundance: -; CDR3nt: TGTGCCAGCCGCCCGGGACAGGGGGTTGCCGGGGAGCTGTTTTTT; CDR3aa: CASRPGQGVAGELFF
d_gene: TRBD2; v_gene: TRBV5-1; j_gene: TRBJ2-7; abundance: -; CDR3nt: TGCGCCAGCAGCTGGGGACTACCACCCACCTACGAGCAGTACTTC; CDR3aa: CASSWGLPPTYEQYF
d_gene: -; v_gene: TRBV7-3; j_gene: TRBJ1-6; abundance: -; CDR3nt: TGTGCCAGCAGCCTAGACTCCTATAATTCACCCCTCCACTTT; CDR3aa: CASSLDSYNSPLHF
d_gene: TRBD1; v_gene: TRBV5-4; j_gene: TRBJ2-3; abundance: -; CDR3nt: TGTGCCAGCAGGGTGGGGACAGGGGGAGATACGCAGTATTTT; CDR3aa: CASRVGTGGDTQYF
d_gene: TRBD2; v_gene: TRBV7-2; j_gene: TRBJ2-3; abundance: few; CDR3nt: TGTGCCAGCAGCCCACCGGCGGGGGGCGGAGATACGCAGTATTTT; CDR3aa: CASSPPAGGGDTQYF
d_gene: TRBD2; v_gene: TRBV7-2; j_gene: TRBJ2-1; abundance: -; CDR3nt: TGTGCCAGCAGCGGTTACCCTAGCGGGGGAGTCTACAATGAGCAGTTCTTC; CDR3aa: CASSGYPSGGVYNEQFF
d_gene: -; v_gene: TRBV4-3; j_gene: TRBJ2-2; abundance: -; CDR3nt: TGCGCCAGCAGCCAAGAGGTAACCGGGGAGCTGTTTTTT; CDR3aa: CASSQEVTGELFF
d_gene: -; v_gene: TRBV19; j_gene: TRBJ1-6; abundance: -; CDR3nt: TGTGCCAGTAGTGCCTACTCCTATAATTCACCCCTCCACTTT; CDR3aa: CASSAYSYNSPLHF
d_gene: -; v_gene: TRBV11-3; j_gene: TRBJ2-3; abundance: -; CDR3nt: TGTGCCAGCAGCTTAGTAGGGGGGGACACAGATACGCAGTATTTT; CDR3aa: CASSLVGGDTDTQYF
d_gene: -; v_gene: TRBV7-9; j_gene: TRBJ1-1; abundance: -; CDR3nt: TGTGCCAGCAGTCTTAGGGGGTTGAACACTGAAGCTTTCTTT; CDR3aa: CASSLRGLNTEAFF
d_gene: -; v_gene: TRBV6-5; j_gene: TRBJ1-6; abundance: -; CDR3nt: TGTGCCAGCAGAAAAACGGGGGTCTATAATTCACCCCTCCACTTT; CDR3aa: CASRKTGVYNSPLHF
d_gene: -; v_gene: TRBV18; j_gene: TRBJ2-1; abundance: few; CDR3nt: TGTGCCAGCTCACCACCGCGGGTTAATGAGCAGTTCTTC; CDR3aa: CASSPPRVNEQFF
d_gene: TRBD2; v_gene: TRBV4-3; j_gene: TRBJ2-6; abundance: -; CDR3nt: TGCGCCAGCAGCCAAAGCGGGGGGCCTGGGGCCAACGTCCTGACTTTC; CDR3aa: CASSQSGGPGANVLTF